Here is one T cell receptor beta chain with its context. This CDR3 has 15 residues. The germline V and J ends were trimmed by 5 bases and 2 bases, with 15 bases remaining between them. Germline V gene data show CDR1 as SEHNR and CDR2 as FQNEAQ (reference sequence). This sample was taken from a study of cytomegalovirus exposure and HLA in healthy donors. Sequenced by immunoSEQ multiplex PCR; TCRdb stores in-frame clones only, minus some. The sample contains approximately 190,000 clones, roughly 80% of which appear only once. Sequences were obtained from PBMCs. The TCR was taken from a man in his late teens or twenties in good health and CMV-seropositive. The chain recombines TRBV7-9 with TRBJ2-5; TRBD2 might be the D (5 bases). The CDR3 DNA sequence: TGTGCCAGCAGCCCGAACTTAGCGACACAAGAGACCCAGTACTTC. Its protein product is CASSPNLATQETQYF. The full variable domain, its missing parts supplied by reference TRBV7-9 and TRBJ2-5, is DTGVSQNPRHKITKRGQNVTFRCDPISEHNRLYWYRQTLGQGPEFLTYFQNEAQLEKSRLLSDRFSAERPKGSFSTLEIQRTEQGDSAMYLCASSPNLATQETQYFGPGTRLLVL.